This TCR beta chain was recovered during a study of shared clonotypes between healthy human individuals. Study-wide findings and caveats: Memory subsets generally showed smaller estimated richness than naive subsets did. Across a handful of donors, naive CD4 shared around 5.3%, naive CD8 around 3.8%, memory CD4 roughly 2.3%, memory CD8 0.35% to 0.5%.

This clone has only a few counts. Its antigen is currently unknown. Healthy adults negative for HIV, lacking recent acute infections or vaccinations, served as donors. The authors' processing: There were no quality scores in the junction-only immunoSEQ sequences, so filtering differed. Clones were read by immunoSEQ multiplex PCR, and TCRdb kept only the in-frame ones, dropping some. V, J and clone size derive from that table, while D and trimming were established from the DNA sequence. There are 640,000 or so clones in the sample; roughly 70% occur only once, and 1.8% lies in the top ten. The sequence came from a woman in her 30s in good health. Material: memory CD4+ T cells sorted from blood. As to subset: CD45RA-negative fraction.

The CDR3 protein is CASSPSGKSSYEQYF. CDR3 in DNA: TGTGCCAGCAGCCCAAGCGGTAAGAGCTCCTACGAGCAGTACTTC. This chain links TRBV7-3 with TRBJ2-7, with D maybe TRBD2 (5 bases). CDR3 size: 15 residues. Between the trimmed V and J ends, which lost 5 bases and 0 bases, there was a span of 14 bases. Germline V lookup: CDR1 SGHTA, CDR2 FQGTGA.